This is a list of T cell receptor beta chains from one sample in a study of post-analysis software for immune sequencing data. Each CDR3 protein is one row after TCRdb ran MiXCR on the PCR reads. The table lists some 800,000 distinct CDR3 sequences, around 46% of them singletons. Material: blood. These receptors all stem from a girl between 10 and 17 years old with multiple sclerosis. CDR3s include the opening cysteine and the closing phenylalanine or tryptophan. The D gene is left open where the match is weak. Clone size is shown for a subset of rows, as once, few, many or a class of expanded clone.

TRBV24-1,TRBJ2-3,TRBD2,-,CATSSSGGTDTQYF,TGTGCCACCAGTTCTAGCGGAGGCACAGATACGCAGTATTTT
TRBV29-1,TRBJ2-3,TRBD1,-,CSVSGQYTDTQYF,TGCAGCGTCTCGGGACAGTACACAGATACGCAGTATTTT
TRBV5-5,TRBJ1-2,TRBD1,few,CASSLQGYGYTF,TGTGCCAGCAGCCTACAGGGGTATGGCTACACCTTC
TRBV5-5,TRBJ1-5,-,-,CASSLGQIDNQPQHF,TGTGCCAGCAGCTTAGGACAAATAGACAATCAGCCCCAGCATTTT
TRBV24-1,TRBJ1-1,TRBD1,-,CATERKGQALILNTEAFF,TGTGCCACCGAGCGCAAAGGACAGGCCTTAATCTTGAACACTGAAGCTTTCTTT
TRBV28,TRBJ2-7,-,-,CASSSFGLASYEQYF,TGTGCCAGCAGTTCCTTTGGGCTAGCATCCTACGAGCAGTACTTC
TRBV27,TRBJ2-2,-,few,CASSLPSDRTGELFF,TGTGCCAGCAGTTTACCCAGTGACCGAACCGGGGAGCTGTTTTTT
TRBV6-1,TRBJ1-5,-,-,CATRLGAGETNQPQHF,TGTGCCACCCGACTGGGGGCGGGGGAGACCAATCAGCCCCAGCATTTT
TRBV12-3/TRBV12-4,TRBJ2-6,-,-,CASRITGPGANVLTF,TGTGCCAGCAGAATTACAGGGCCTGGGGCCAACGTCCTGACTTTC
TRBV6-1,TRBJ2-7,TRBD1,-,CASSPRTGVQQYF,TGTGCCAGCAGCCCCAGGACAGGGGTACAGCAGTACTTC
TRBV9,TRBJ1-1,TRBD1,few,CASSLGQEEAFF,TGTGCCAGCAGTCTCGGACAGGAGGAAGCTTTCTTT
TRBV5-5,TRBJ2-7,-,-,CASSSGGGSEQYF,TGTGCCAGCAGCTCCGGAGGGGGGAGCGAGCAGTACTTC
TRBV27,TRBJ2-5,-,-,CASGKGGREQYF,TGTGCCAGCGGGAAGGGTGGTCGGGAGCAGTACTTC
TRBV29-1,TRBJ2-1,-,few,CSVPDLRDSRQGNEQFF,TGCAGCGTTCCTGACCTCCGGGACTCGCGACAGGGCAATGAGCAGTTCTTC
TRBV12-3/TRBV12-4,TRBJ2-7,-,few,CASSFRETGEQYF,TGTGCCAGCAGTTTTCGGGAGACGGGCGAGCAGTACTTC
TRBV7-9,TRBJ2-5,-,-,CASSSQRMETQYF,TGTGCCAGCAGCTCGCAGAGGATGGAGACCCAGTACTTC
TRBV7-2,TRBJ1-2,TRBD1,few,CASSLDTGQGAGGYTF,TGTGCCAGCAGCTTAGACACGGGACAGGGGGCAGGTGGCTACACCTTC
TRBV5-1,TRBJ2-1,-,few,CASSLRGAGPYNEQFF,TGCGCCAGCAGCTTGCGAGGGGCCGGCCCCTACAATGAGCAGTTCTTC
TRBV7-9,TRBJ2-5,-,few,CASSLEPVETQYF,TGTGCCAGCAGCTTAGAACCGGTCGAGACCCAGTACTTC
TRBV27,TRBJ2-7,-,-,CASSFQGGAVYEQYF,TGTGCCAGCAGTTTCCAAGGAGGAGCGGTCTACGAGCAGTACTTC
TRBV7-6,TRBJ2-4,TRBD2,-,CASSLELGGVGAKNIQYF,TGTGCCAGCAGCTTAGAATTGGGAGGGGTCGGGGCCAAAAACATTCAGTACTTC
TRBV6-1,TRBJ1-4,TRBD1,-,CASREHRGATNEKLFF,TGTGCCAGCAGGGAACACAGGGGGGCGACTAATGAAAAACTGTTTTTT
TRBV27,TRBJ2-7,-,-,CASRSDSYEQYF,TGTGCCAGCCGTAGCGACTCCTACGAGCAGTACTTC